The sequence of this TCR beta chain was determined in a study of OX40 agonist ivuxolimab in advanced cancers. Measured with immunoSEQ multiplex PCR; TCRdb has only the in-frame clones, and not every one. This sample has 35,000 to 40,000 clones, with about 84% found just once. This clone was seen a few times. This specimen consisted of CD4+ or CD8+ T cells sorted from blood, obtained in a trial of the OX40 agonist ivuxolimab. The TCR originated in an adult with an advanced solid tumor such as melanoma, head and neck, liver or kidney cancer.

CDR3 nucleotide sequence: TGTGCCAGTAAACTAGACAGGGCGATTGGAGGTGAAAAACTGTTTTTT. Translation gives CASKLDRAIGGEKLFF. The rearrangement links TRBV19 to TRBJ1-4; 7 positions match TRBD1. This CDR3 contains 16 residues. The V and J ends lost 7 bases and 7 bases, in that order; junction bases with no gene match: 15. Germline loops: CDR1 LNHDA, CDR2 SQIVND (reference sequence).